This passage covers 25 T cell receptor beta chains from one sample sequenced in a study of blood T cell repertoires in COVID-19. Repertoires were generated with immunoSEQ multiplex PCR, while TCRdb's copy carries only in-frame clones and drops some. Of about 300,000 clones detected, around 90% appear once; the ten largest clones hold over 4%. The sample consisted of PBMCs or T cells enriched from blood (not recorded which). Receptor source: a man aged 55 to 70 who had recovered from COVID-19.

This chain joins TRBV6-1 and TRBJ1-2, with D tentatively TRBD1 (6 bases). This CDR3 has 14 residues. Trimming stripped 2 bases from V and 4 bases from J, with 11 bases between. Germline V lookup: CDR1 MNHNS, CDR2 SASEGT. The CDR3 protein is CASSEPGHSYGYTF. The CDR3 DNA reads TGTGCCAGCAGTGAACCGGGACACAGCTATGGCTACACCTTC.

The chain has TRBV6-6 and TRBJ2-6, with D possibly TRBD2 on 6 matching bases. Germline V gene data show CDR1 as MNHNY and CDR2 as SVGAGI (reference sequence). Trimming cost V 5 bases and J 0 bases, with 23 bases left between them. The CDR3 runs 20 residues. The CDR3 DNA is TGTGCCAGCAGTCCCCACACCCTCAGCGCGGGGAGCTCTGGGGCCAACGTCCTGACTTTC. Translated, it gives CASSPHTLSAGSSGANVLTF.

This clone was seen only once. The CDR3 DNA is TGTGCCAGCAGCATGCCAGAGCGGGAGGGGACAGATACGCAGTATTTT. This codes for CASSMPEREGTDTQYF. This chain joins TRBV7-8 and TRBJ2-3; 10 bases agree with TRBD2. The CDR3 has 16 amino acids. CDR1 is SGHVS and CDR2 is FQNEAQ in the germline V gene. The J segment lost 3 bases and the V segment lost 5 bases, leaving 8 bases of the junction unmatched.

Only a few counts were recorded for this clone. Written as DNA, the CDR3 is TGTGCCAGCAGCCCGGGGAGGGCGGGAGACACCGGGGAGCTGTTTTTT. Amino acid sequence: CASSPGRAGDTGELFF. The chain uses TRBV5-4 and TRBJ2-2, with 7 nucleotides matching TRBD2. After removal of 4 bases from V and 3 bases from J, the junction contained 9 bases not matched to a gene. Germline V gene data show CDR1 as SGHNT and CDR2 as YYREEE (reference sequence). The CDR3 loop spans 16 amino acids.

The V call is TRBV5-1, the J call TRBJ2-2; D may be TRBD2 (6 bases). Trimming stripped 0 bases from V and 6 bases from J, with 9 bases between. CDR1 and CDR2 from the germline V gene are SGHRS and YFSETQ. This CDR3 region has 14 residues. The CDR3 DNA reads as TGCGCCAGCAGCTTGGACGGGGGTGCCGGGGAGCTGTTTTTT. Its translation: CASSLDGGAGELFF.

The chain links TRBV2 to TRBJ2-3, with a tentative D call TRBD2 (6 bases). Germline lookup yields CDR1 SNHLY and CDR2 FYNNEI. The CDR3 is 17 amino acids. The V end was cut by 6 bases, the J end by 5 bases, with 24 bases between. CDR3 protein: CASRRRRTNEGLDTQYF. In DNA, the CDR3 is TGTGCCAGCAGGCGGAGACGGACAAACGAGGGACTAGATACGCAGTATTTT.

This clone showed up just a few times. The genes are TRBV14 and TRBJ1-4; D not certain. Trimming stripped 0 bases from V and 4 bases from J, with 9 bases between. This CDR3 comprises 15 residues. CDR1 SGHDN and CDR2 FVKESK come from the germline V gene. CDR3 amino acids: CASSQERVFNEKLFF. The CDR3 DNA reads TGTGCCAGCAGCCAAGAACGGGTTTTTAATGAAAAACTGTTTTTT.

The rearrangement joins TRBV10-3 to TRBJ2-2, with D perhaps matching TRBD1 (5 bases). The CDR3 extends over 15 amino acids. CDR1 and CDR2 from the germline V gene are ENHRY and SYGVKD. The V gene lost 0 bases and the J gene lost 1 base, with 6 bases spanning the gap. The CDR3 protein is CAISESGQNTGELFF. In DNA, the CDR3 is TGTGCCATCAGTGAGTCTGGACAGAACACCGGGGAGCTGTTTTTT.

The rearrangement links TRBV12-3 or TRBV12-4 to TRBJ2-7; tentative D call: TRBD2 (6 bases). This CDR3 region has 13 residues. Trimming took 3 bases from V and 9 from J, leaving 15 bases between them. CDR3 coding DNA: TGTGCCAGCAGTTTCCGGGCGGGGATGGGGCAGTACTTC. Translating it yields CASSFRAGMGQYF.

The chain employs TRBV4-3 and TRBJ2-4, with a weak D call TRBD2 (6 bases). The CDR3 totals 21 residues. Per germline, CDR1 LGHNA and CDR2 YSLEER. The V and J ends lost 0 bases and 0 bases respectively, with 24 bases between them. CDR3 DNA sequence: TGCGCCAGCAGCCAAGAGGTCCCCCAAGTTAGCGGAACTGTAGCCAAAAACATTCAGTACTTC. Protein sequence: CASSQEVPQVSGTVAKNIQYF.

The chain carries TRBV11-3 and TRBJ2-1, with TRBD2 identical over 10 bases. V trimming: 2 bases; J trimming: 6 bases; junction bases outside the gene matches: 4. CDR1 and CDR2 from the germline V gene are SGHNT and YENEEA. This CDR3 has 15 residues. The chain's CDR3 is CASSLFSGRSNEQFF. The CDR3 DNA reads TGTGCCAGCAGCTTATTTAGCGGGAGGAGCAATGAGCAGTTCTTC.

The chain employs TRBV7-2 and TRBJ1-2; the match to TRBD1 covers 8 bases. After removal of 6 bases from V and 8 bases from J, the junction contained 8 bases not matched to a gene. CDR3 length equals 13 residues. CDR1 SGHTA and CDR2 FQGNSA come from the germline V gene. The CDR3 loop is CASRTDRGAGYTF. In nucleotides, the CDR3 is TGTGCCAGCAGGACAGACAGGGGTGCGGGCTACACCTTC.

The rearrangement joins TRBV6-1 to TRBJ1-2; D is uncertain. V lost 2 bases to trimming and J lost 4 bases, with 8 bases between them. The CDR3 is made up of 13 amino acids. Per the germline V gene, CDR1 is MNHNS and CDR2 is SASEGT. The CDR3 protein is CASSESGSYGYTF. The CDR3 DNA follows: TGTGCCAGCAGTGAATCAGGCTCCTATGGCTACACCTTC.

This clone was seen just once. V and J are TRBV5-1 and TRBJ2-2; 7 nucleotides agree with TRBD2. The CDR3 spans 16 residues. With 2 bases clipped from V and 4 bases from J, the junction kept 8 bases outside the gene matches. CDR1 and CDR2 (germline): SGHRS, YFSETQ. Here the CDR3 reads CASSFGTTSSTGELFF. The CDR3 DNA reads as TGCGCCAGCAGCTTCGGGACTACATCGTCCACCGGGGAGCTGTTTTTT.

CDR3 sequence (DNA): TGTGCCAGCTCACCGCAGAATCAGCCCCAGCATTTT. The encoded protein is CASSPQNQPQHF. V is TRBV18 and J is TRBJ1-5; no reliable D call. The germline V gene encodes CDR1 KGHSH and CDR2 LQKENI. The ends were cut back, 3 bases at V and 4 bases at J, with 4 bases in the middle. This CDR3 contains 12 residues.

The rearrangement uses TRBV19 and TRBJ1-2; 8 positions agree with TRBD1. Trimming took 4 bases from V and 4 from J; bases not matched to a gene: 5. Germline lookup yields CDR1 LNHDA and CDR2 SQIVND (reference sequence). This CDR3 has 14 amino acids. CDR3: CASSTGGAGYGYTF. The CDR3 DNA sequence: TGTGCCAGTAGTACAGGGGGCGCGGGCTATGGCTACACCTTC.

The chain joins TRBV3-1 (or the pseudogene TRBV3-2) to TRBJ2-1; tentative D call: TRBD1 (6 bases). The CDR3 loop spans 15 amino acids. From germline, CDR1 is LGHDT and CDR2 YNNKEL (reference sequence). Trimming cost V 4 bases and J 8 bases, with 18 bases left between them. CDR3 sequence (DNA): TGTGCCAGCAGCCCGACGGTTTTTGGACAGCATGAGCAGTTCTTC. Translation: CASSPTVFGQHEQFF.

The chain's CDR3 is CASSLTAWGTSGRVNEQFF. The CDR3 DNA is TGTGCCAGCAGCTTAACGGCCTGGGGGACTAGCGGGAGAGTCAATGAGCAGTTCTTC. The chain has TRBV7-3 and TRBJ2-1, with 14 bases identical to TRBD2. Germline V gene sequence: CDR1 SGHTA, CDR2 FQGTGA. Trimming took 0 bases from V and 6 from J; bases not matched to a gene: 10. This CDR3 contains 19 residues.

CDR3 loop: CASSPWTSGAYNEQFF. CDR3 nucleotides: TGTGCCAGCAGCCCCTGGACTAGCGGGGCGTACAATGAGCAGTTCTTC. V gene TRBV7-9 combines with J gene TRBJ2-1; 12 bases are a match to TRBD2. J gave up 4 bases and V 5 bases, and 6 bases lay outside the gene matches. Germline CDR1 reads SEHNR; CDR2 reads FQNEAQ (reference sequence). This CDR3 spans 16 amino acids.

V and J are TRBV10-1 and TRBJ2-1; TRBD2 is a possible D gene (6 bases). Trimming left V 6 bases short and J 5 bases short, with 11 bases between. This CDR3 is 13 amino acids long. From germline, CDR1 is WNHNN and CDR2 SYGVQD (reference sequence). The CDR3 region has the DNA TGCGCCAGCAGCCGACTAGTCGACAATGAGCAGTTCTTC. It specifies CASSRLVDNEQFF.

This clone occurred once. The rearrangement joins TRBV24-1 to TRBJ1-5; 9 bases are shared with TRBD1. V was pared by 0 bases and J by 4 bases, with 3 bases of the junction left unmatched. Germline V lookup: CDR1 KGHDR, CDR2 SFDVKD. CDR3 length: 16 amino acids. The CDR3: CATSDLDRGKNQPQHF. As DNA, the CDR3 is TGTGCCACCAGTGATTTGGACAGGGGGAAGAATCAGCCCCAGCATTTT.

For the CDR3, the DNA is TGTGCCATCAGTGAAACTAGCGGCAGCACAGATACGCAGTATTTT. Protein sequence: CAISETSGSTDTQYF. The chain combines TRBV10-3 with TRBJ2-3, with TRBD2 matching over 8 bases. The V and J ends lost 3 bases and 0 bases, in that order; junction bases with no gene match: 2. The CDR3 sequence is 15 residues long. Germline CDR1 is ENHRY and CDR2 is SYGVKD.

This clone was found a few times. The chain joins TRBV3-1 (or the pseudogene TRBV3-2) to TRBJ1-5, with a possible D match to TRBD1 (6 bases). V lost 4 bases, J lost 2 bases, and 9 bases lay in between. The CDR3 runs to 14 residues. Germline CDR1 and CDR2: LGHDT and YNNKEL (reference sequence). The chain's CDR3 is CASSPHRGNQPQHF. As DNA, the CDR3 is TGTGCCAGCAGCCCTCACAGGGGCAATCAGCCCCAGCATTTT.

A single count supports this clone. The gene calls are TRBV5-1 and TRBJ1-1; 7 bases fit TRBD1. Trimming at V came to 4 bases and at J to 0 bases, leaving 12 bases not matched to a gene. Germline V gene sequence: CDR1 SGHRS, CDR2 YFSETQ. This CDR3 region has 17 residues. The DNA of the CDR3 is TGCGCCAGCAGCCTCTATGGCCTGGGACAGATGAACACTGAAGCTTTCTTT. As protein: CASSLYGLGQMNTEAFF.

J is TRBJ2-5 and V is TRBV18; D call uncertain. This CDR3 has 14 residues. Trimming took off 4 bases at V and 3 bases at J, with 12 bases between the two ends. Germline loops: CDR1 KGHSH, CDR2 LQKENI. Here the CDR3 reads CASSRYLGKETQYF. CDR3 nucleotides: TGTGCCAGCTCACGCTACTTGGGCAAAGAGACCCAGTACTTC.